This is a list of T cell receptor beta chains from one sample in a study of blood T cells in healthy people across ages. TCRdb used MiXCR to reprocess the 5' RACE reads, holding one entry per CDR3 protein. The table includes about 290,000 distinct CDR3 sequences, roughly 29% detected once. The sample taken for sequencing was blood. These receptors all stem from a woman in her 70s in good health. The CDR3 runs from the conserved cysteine through the conserved F or W. D genes are given only for firm matches. The size of a clone is reported for some rows only, either as once, few or many, or as a class for expanded clones.

>TRBJ2-3|once|TRBD2|TRBV7-9
CASSSRTSGKTTDTQYF
TGTGCCAGCAGTTCCCGGACTAGCGGGAAAACGACAGATACGCAGTATTTT
>TRBJ2-7|few|TRBD1|TRBV28
CASSRDTGDYEQYF
TGTGCCAGCAGTCGCGATACAGGGGATTACGAGCAGTACTTC
>TRBJ1-1|few|.|TRBV5-1
CASSLPPSGAFF
TGCGCCAGCAGCTTACCCCCTTCTGGAGCTTTCTTT
>TRBJ2-2|few|.|TRBV7-9
CASSQTNTGELFF
TGTGCCAGCAGCCAGACTAACACCGGGGAGCTGTTTTTT
>TRBJ1-2|few|.|TRBV28
CACSTVYGYTF
TGTGCCTGCTCGACAGTCTATGGCTACACCTTC
>TRBJ1-2|.|TRBD1|TRBV7-9
CASSLTGGDNYGYTF
TGTGCCAGCAGCTTAACAGGGGGTGATAACTATGGCTACACCTTC
>TRBJ2-1|.|.|TRBV24-1
CATSEGVMRTSYNEQFF
TGTGCCACCAGTGAGGGTGTAATGCGTACGTCTTACAATGAGCAGTTCTTC
>TRBJ2-1|.|.|TRBV19
CASSMAYSYNEQFF
TGTGCCAGTAGTATGGCCTACTCCTACAATGAGCAGTTCTTC
>TRBJ1-4|.|TRBD1|TRBV20-1
CSAQSPDRVKEKLFF
TGCAGTGCTCAAAGCCCGGACAGGGTAAAGGAAAAACTGTTTTTT
>TRBJ2-1|few|TRBD2|TRBV5-1
CASSSLAGGPGEQFF
TGCGCCAGCAGCTCCTTAGCGGGAGGGCCCGGGGAGCAGTTCTTC
>TRBJ2-5|.|.|TRBV20-1
CSASLSTITQETQYF
TGCAGTGCTAGTCTCTCAACGATAACACAAGAGACCCAGTACTTC
>TRBJ2-1|.|.|TRBV2
CASSVQAGDEQFF
TGTGCCAGCAGTGTACAGGCAGGAGACGAGCAGTTCTTC
>TRBJ1-5|few|.|TRBV9
CASSGNRADQPQHF
TGTGCCAGCAGCGGGAACAGGGCTGATCAGCCCCAGCATTTT
>TRBJ2-7|many|TRBD2|TRBV7-9
CASLRTASGSHEQYF
TGTGCCAGCCTAAGAACAGCTAGCGGATCCCACGAGCAGTACTTC
>TRBJ2-1|many|.|TRBV29-1
CSVEAGGYNEQFF
TGCAGCGTTGAGGCGGGCGGGTACAATGAGCAGTTCTTC
>TRBJ1-1|.|.|TRBV20-1
CSAGNRALNTEAFF
TGCAGTGCCGGTAACAGGGCCCTGAACACTGAAGCTTTCTTT
>TRBJ1-5|few|TRBD1|TRBV3-1
CASSQGNRGLVQPQHF
TGTGCCAGCAGCCAAGGGAACAGGGGGCTTGTTCAGCCCCAGCATTTT
>TRBJ2-1|.|TRBD1|TRBV5-4
CASSSDRDKLQFF
TGTGCCAGCAGTTCCGACAGGGACAAGTTGCAGTTCTTC
>TRBJ2-1|.|.|TRBV4-1
CASSQDGVILNEQFF
TGCGCCAGCAGCCAAGATGGTGTAATCCTCAATGAGCAGTTCTTC
>TRBJ2-1|few|TRBD2|TRBV28
CASSLSSLAGGIHEQFF
TGTGCCAGCAGTCTATCCTCCTTAGCGGGAGGGATCCATGAGCAGTTCTTC
>TRBJ2-7|.|.|TRBV12-3/TRBV12-4
CASRYQDGGSYEQYF
TGTGCCAGCAGATACCAAGACGGAGGATCATACGAGCAGTACTTC
>TRBJ2-2|few|TRBD1|TRBV5-1
CASRWTGGDTGELFF
TGCGCCAGCCGCTGGACAGGGGGCGACACCGGGGAGCTGTTTTTT
>TRBJ2-7|few|.|TRBV28
CASSLSSPGTYEQYF
TGTGCCAGCAGTTTAAGTTCCCCAGGGACCTACGAGCAGTACTTC
>TRBJ2-5|many|TRBD1|TRBV3-1
CASSQRQGQTQYF
TGTGCCAGCAGCCAGAGACAGGGTCAGACCCAGTACTTC
>TRBJ2-7|few|TRBD2|TRBV19
CASKTSGSGAVYEQYF
TGTGCCAGTAAAACTAGCGGGAGCGGCGCCGTCTACGAGCAGTACTTC
>TRBJ2-1|.|TRBD2|TRBV7-2
CAGSLDGSGDEQFF
TGTGCCGGCAGCTTAGACGGTAGCGGGGATGAGCAGTTCTTC
>TRBJ2-1|.|.|TRBV7-9
CASSTGLDNEQFF
TGTGCCAGCAGTACTGGACTGGACAATGAGCAGTTCTTC
>TRBJ2-1|few|.|TRBV10-3
CASSVGPFHEQFF
TGTGCCTCTAGTGTTGGCCCGTTTCATGAGCAGTTCTTC
>TRBJ2-5|.|TRBD2|TRBV7-8
CASSPLAGLTETQYF
TGTGCCAGCAGCCCGTTAGCGGGATTGACGGAGACCCAGTACTTC
>TRBJ1-4|once|TRBD1|TRBV7-2
CASSFRQGGGKLFF
TGTGCCAGCAGCTTTCGACAGGGAGGGGGAAAACTGTTTTTT
>TRBJ2-1|few|TRBD1|TRBV19
CASSILQGGYNEQFF
TGTGCCAGTAGTATTTTACAGGGGGGATACAATGAGCAGTTCTTC
>TRBJ2-7|many|TRBD1|TRBV11-2
CASSLEGTAPYEQYF
TGTGCCAGCAGCTTAGAAGGGACAGCGCCCTACGAGCAGTACTTC
>TRBJ2-3|few|.|TRBV7-2
CASSSRDPRTDTQYF
TGTGCCAGCAGCTCCCGGGACCCGCGCACAGATACGCAGTATTTT
>TRBJ2-3|few|TRBD2|TRBV5-1
CASSFKAGGSTDTQYF
TGCGCCAGCAGCTTCAAAGCGGGAGGTAGCACAGATACGCAGTATTTT
>TRBJ2-1|few|.|TRBV14
CASSQRSSYNEQFF
TGTGCCAGCAGCCAACGGAGCTCCTACAATGAGCAGTTCTTC
>TRBJ2-1|few|.|TRBV20-1
CSAADRRNEQFF
TGCAGTGCTGCTGACAGGAGAAATGAGCAGTTCTTC
>TRBJ1-1|few|.|TRBV19
CASSTRGAEAFF
TGTGCCAGTAGTACCCGGGGGGCTGAAGCTTTCTTT